The rows below give T cell receptor beta chains drawn from one sample of a study of molecular identifiers for immune sequencing clone quantification. Via MiXCR, TCRdb re-called the PCR reads, giving one row per CDR3 protein. The sample has approximately 590,000 distinct CDR3 sequences, about 25% seen once; the top ten hold about 0.73%. The sequenced material came from naive CD8+ T cells from blood, with Jurkat cell RNA spiked in. These TCRs come from a human donor in good health. Some libraries in this study had Jurkat cell RNA spiked in. Each CDR3 is given with its conserved first and last residue. Fields, in order: D gene, V gene, J gene, clone size, CDR3 protein, CDR3 DNA. A D gene is named only where the DNA matches it firmly. Size values are once, few and many counts, or a class for expanded clones, and some rows have none.

d_gene: NA; v_gene: TRBV30; j_gene: TRBJ2-7; abundance: many; CDR3aa: CAWSAVGYEQYF; CDR3nt: TGTGCCTGGAGTGCGGTGGGGTACGAGCAGTACTTC
d_gene: NA; v_gene: TRBV7-9; j_gene: TRBJ1-1; abundance: many; CDR3aa: CASSLESRPEAFF; CDR3nt: TGTGCCAGCAGCTTGGAGAGTCGCCCTGAAGCTTTCTTT
d_gene: NA; v_gene: TRBV27; j_gene: TRBJ1-6; abundance: few; CDR3aa: CASSFGGRGNSPLHF; CDR3nt: TGTGCCAGCAGTTTTGGGGGACGGGGAAATTCACCCCTCCACTTT
d_gene: NA; v_gene: TRBV2; j_gene: TRBJ2-3; abundance: many; CDR3aa: CASSEALVPGLADTQYF; CDR3nt: TGTGCCAGCAGTGAAGCGCTAGTCCCCGGGTTGGCAGATACGCAGTATTTT
d_gene: NA; v_gene: TRBV29-1; j_gene: TRBJ1-3; abundance: NA; CDR3aa: CSVINPGNTMYF; CDR3nt: TGCAGCGTTATTAATCCTGGAAACACCATGTATTTT
d_gene: NA; v_gene: TRBV25-1; j_gene: TRBJ1-1; abundance: few; CDR3aa: CASSEYGWGAEAFF; CDR3nt: TGTGCCAGCAGTGAATACGGGTGGGGGGCTGAAGCTTTCTTT
d_gene: TRBD2; v_gene: TRBV10-3; j_gene: TRBJ2-3; abundance: many; CDR3aa: CAISGNSGPTDTQYF; CDR3nt: TGTGCCATCAGTGGGAATAGCGGGCCCACAGATACGCAGTATTTT
d_gene: NA; v_gene: TRBV4-3; j_gene: TRBJ2-5; abundance: NA; CDR3aa: CASSQDYGSGGAYQETRYF; CDR3nt: TGCGCCAGCAGCCAAGATTACGGGTCAGGAGGAGCTTACCAAGAGACCCGGTACTTC
d_gene: NA; v_gene: TRBV29-1; j_gene: TRBJ2-7; abundance: many; CDR3aa: CSVEGGRYGQYF; CDR3nt: TGCAGCGTTGAAGGCGGAAGGTACGGGCAGTACTTC
d_gene: NA; v_gene: TRBV5-6; j_gene: TRBJ1-1; abundance: many; CDR3aa: CASSAAQGLAEAFF; CDR3nt: TGTGCCAGCAGCGCGGCACAGGGACTTGCTGAAGCTTTCTTT
d_gene: NA; v_gene: TRBV7-9; j_gene: TRBJ2-3; abundance: NA; CDR3aa: CASSLVLDTKYF; CDR3nt: TGTGCCAGCAGCTTAGTTTTGGATACGAAGTATTTT
d_gene: TRBD1; v_gene: TRBV7-9; j_gene: TRBJ2-5; abundance: few; CDR3aa: CASSLPGRDRNQETQYF; CDR3nt: TGTGCCAGCAGCCTACCGGGCCGGGACAGAAATCAAGAGACCCAGTACTTC
d_gene: TRBD1; v_gene: TRBV20-1; j_gene: TRBJ2-5; abundance: few; CDR3aa: CSARDGTGKETQYF; CDR3nt: TGCAGTGCTAGAGATGGGACAGGGAAGGAGACCCAGTACTTC
d_gene: NA; v_gene: TRBV6-5; j_gene: TRBJ1-5; abundance: many; CDR3aa: CASSVTVYWPQHF; CDR3nt: TGTGCCAGCAGTGTGACAGTCTACTGGCCCCAGCATTTT
d_gene: NA; v_gene: TRBV7-9; j_gene: TRBJ2-5; abundance: many; CDR3aa: CASSRDWEETQYF; CDR3nt: TGTGCCAGCAGCCGCGACTGGGAGGAGACCCAGTACTTC
d_gene: TRBD1; v_gene: TRBV7-9; j_gene: TRBJ1-2; abundance: few; CDR3aa: CASSLGTGEAYGYTF; CDR3nt: TGTGCCAGCAGCTTAGGGACAGGAGAGGCCTATGGCTACACCTTC
d_gene: TRBD2; v_gene: TRBV19; j_gene: TRBJ2-1; abundance: few; CDR3aa: CASSMTSGNNEQFF; CDR3nt: TGTGCCAGTAGTATGACTAGCGGCAACAATGAGCAGTTCTTC
d_gene: NA; v_gene: TRBV5-1; j_gene: TRBJ2-7; abundance: few; CDR3aa: CASSLNFPPAYEQYF; CDR3nt: TGCGCCAGCAGCTTGAATTTCCCCCCCGCCTACGAGCAGTACTTC
d_gene: NA; v_gene: TRBV19; j_gene: TRBJ1-5; abundance: NA; CDR3aa: CTSSIHRQSNQPQHF; CDR3nt: TGTACCAGTAGTATCCATCGGCAGTCTAATCAGCCCCAGCATTTT
d_gene: NA; v_gene: TRBV14; j_gene: TRBJ2-3; abundance: NA; CDR3aa: CASSAGRLDTQYF; CDR3nt: TGTGCCAGCAGTGCGGGCCGTTTAGATACGCAGTATTTT
d_gene: NA; v_gene: TRBV11-2; j_gene: TRBJ2-4; abundance: many; CDR3aa: CASSPTLENIQYF; CDR3nt: TGTGCCAGCAGCCCTACCTTAGAAAACATTCAGTACTTC
d_gene: NA; v_gene: TRBV6-2/TRBV6-3; j_gene: TRBJ1-1; abundance: NA; CDR3aa: CASSSLGLSTEAFF; CDR3nt: TGTGCCAGCAGTTCCCTCGGACTGAGCACTGAAGCTTTCTTT
d_gene: NA; v_gene: TRBV20-1; j_gene: TRBJ2-7; abundance: many; CDR3aa: CSARTMSAYEQYF; CDR3nt: TGCAGTGCTAGGACTATGTCTGCCTACGAGCAGTACTTC
d_gene: TRBD1; v_gene: TRBV5-1; j_gene: TRBJ2-7; abundance: NA; CDR3aa: CASKTGTGGTYEQYF; CDR3nt: TGCGCCAGCAAAACCGGGACAGGGGGAACCTACGAGCAGTACTTC
d_gene: NA; v_gene: TRBV9; j_gene: TRBJ2-5; abundance: few; CDR3aa: CASSDHLDETQYF; CDR3nt: TGTGCCAGCAGCGATCATCTGGATGAGACCCAGTACTTC
d_gene: NA; v_gene: TRBV29-1; j_gene: TRBJ1-1; abundance: many; CDR3aa: CSVEWENTEAFF; CDR3nt: TGCAGCGTTGAATGGGAGAACACTGAAGCTTTCTTT
d_gene: NA; v_gene: TRBV27; j_gene: TRBJ2-7; abundance: few; CDR3aa: CASSSQGAPGGEQYF; CDR3nt: TGTGCCAGCAGTTCTCAGGGGGCGCCGGGAGGCGAGCAGTACTTC
d_gene: NA; v_gene: TRBV7-3; j_gene: TRBJ2-5; abundance: few; CDR3aa: CAREDRDLQETQYF; CDR3nt: TGTGCCCGGGAGGACAGGGACCTACAAGAGACCCAGTACTTC
d_gene: NA; v_gene: TRBV19; j_gene: TRBJ2-3; abundance: NA; CDR3aa: CASSTPQDLRTDTQYF; CDR3nt: TGTGCCAGTAGTACCCCCCAAGACCTTCGCACAGATACGCAGTATTTT
d_gene: TRBD1; v_gene: TRBV5-1; j_gene: TRBJ1-4; abundance: many; CDR3aa: CASSLRTGVNEKLFF; CDR3nt: TGCGCCAGCAGCTTACGGACAGGGGTTAATGAAAAACTGTTTTTT
d_gene: NA; v_gene: TRBV20-1; j_gene: TRBJ2-7; abundance: few; CDR3aa: CSARSEHGTTYEQYF; CDR3nt: TGCAGTGCTAGAAGCGAACACGGCACAACCTACGAGCAGTACTTC
d_gene: NA; v_gene: TRBV7-9; j_gene: TRBJ1-6; abundance: NA; CDR3aa: CASSVVGGSYSSPLHF; CDR3nt: TGTGCCAGCAGCGTCGTGGGGGGCTCCTATAGTTCACCCCTCCACTTT
d_gene: TRBD1; v_gene: TRBV12-3/TRBV12-4; j_gene: TRBJ1-2; abundance: many; CDR3aa: CASSPSGQPNGGYTF; CDR3nt: TGTGCCAGCAGTCCGTCGGGACAGCCAAATGGGGGCTACACCTTC
d_gene: TRBD2; v_gene: TRBV3-1; j_gene: TRBJ2-5; abundance: NA; CDR3aa: CASSQVFEGGYQETQYF; CDR3nt: TGTGCCAGCAGCCAAGTTTTTGAGGGAGGGTACCAAGAGACCCAGTACTTC
d_gene: NA; v_gene: TRBV12-5; j_gene: TRBJ2-7; abundance: NA; CDR3aa: CASGLDVGYEQYF; CDR3nt: TGTGCTAGTGGGTTGGACGTTGGCTACGAGCAGTACTTC
d_gene: TRBD1; v_gene: TRBV10-3; j_gene: TRBJ1-1; abundance: few; CDR3aa: CAISERGGRTEAFF; CDR3nt: TGTGCCATCAGTGAGCGAGGGGGCCGGACTGAAGCTTTCTTT
d_gene: NA; v_gene: TRBV4-3; j_gene: TRBJ2-5; abundance: NA; CDR3aa: CASSQTAQEPQYF; CDR3nt: TGCGCCAGCAGCCAAACAGCACAAGAGCCCCAGTACTTC
d_gene: TRBD1; v_gene: TRBV4-1; j_gene: TRBJ1-1; abundance: few; CDR3aa: CASTTGGQGNLDTEAFF; CDR3nt: TGCGCCAGCACCACGGGGGGACAGGGGAATTTAGACACTGAAGCTTTCTTT
d_gene: NA; v_gene: TRBV11-2; j_gene: TRBJ1-4; abundance: few; CDR3aa: CASSLNENEKLFF; CDR3nt: TGTGCCAGCAGCTTAAATGAGAATGAAAAACTGTTTTTT